What follows are 10 T cell receptor beta chains derived from one specimen sequenced in a study of technical replicates of blood from a handful of donors. The assay was immunoSEQ multiplex PCR, and TCRdb's table has in-frame clones only and misses some. This table has over 70,000 clones, about 96% appearing once. Specimen: T cells isolated from PBMCs. The receptors shown here come from a human donor in good health.

The chain employs TRBV7-3 and TRBJ2-3, with a possible D match to TRBD2 (5 bases). The CDR3 has 13 amino acids. CDR1 SGHTA and CDR2 FQGTGA come from the germline V gene. With 4 bases removed from V and 6 bases from J, the gap between germline ends came to 11 bases. CDR3 amino acids: CASSSGMRDTQYF. In DNA, the CDR3 is TGTGCCAGCAGCTCGGGGATGAGGGATACGCAGTATTTT.

Only a few counts were recorded for this clone. The chain joins TRBV6-5 to TRBJ2-7; 10 bases align to TRBD2. The CDR3 has 15 amino acids. CDR1 and CDR2 from the germline V gene are MNHEY and SVGAGI. Germline trimming cut 7 bases from V and 0 bases from J; bases unmatched to any gene: 6. For the CDR3, the DNA is TGTGCCAGCACCCTACTAGCGGGAAGCTCCTACGAGCAGTACTTC. Protein: CASTLLAGSSYEQYF.

The chain recombines TRBV6-5 with TRBJ1-2, with 8 bases fitting TRBD1. Trimming took 4 bases from V and 5 from J; bases not matched to a gene: 3. This CDR3 spans 13 amino acids. Per germline, CDR1 MNHEY and CDR2 SVGAGI. CDR3 sequence reads: CASSSQGAYGYTF. CDR3 DNA: TGTGCCAGCAGTTCCCAGGGGGCTTATGGCTACACCTTC.

The V and J genes are TRBV4-1 and TRBJ2-7; tentative D call: TRBD2 (6 bases). The CDR3 has 15 amino acids. Germline V gene sequence: CDR1 MGHRA, CDR2 YSYEKL. The ends were cut back, 3 bases at V and 5 bases at J, with 17 bases in the middle. This chain's CDR3 is CASSHHGGAIDEQYF. Written as DNA, the CDR3 is TGCGCCAGCAGCCACCACGGAGGGGCAATCGACGAGCAGTACTTC.

The rearrangement uses TRBV9 and TRBJ1-1; 7 positions match TRBD1. The CDR3 spans 15 residues. Germline loops: CDR1 SGDLS, CDR2 YYNGEE. The V segment lost 4 bases and the J segment 0 bases; nucleotides outside the gene matches: 6. The CDR3 loop reads CASSPRTGLNTEAFF. Here the CDR3 DNA reads TGTGCCAGCAGCCCCCGGACAGGTCTGAACACTGAAGCTTTCTTT.

This chain uses TRBV18 with TRBJ1-3; 10 bases are a match to TRBD1. The CDR3 is 15 amino acids. Trimming at V came to 0 bases and at J to 8 bases, leaving 4 bases not matched to a gene. CDR1 is KGHSH, CDR2 LQKENI, per germline. CDR3 nucleotide sequence: TGTGCCAGCTCACCACCGGGGACAGGGGCCGACACCATATATTTT. Residues: CASSPPGTGADTIYF.

This clone was seen more than once but under ten times. The same CDR3 is also encoded by other DNA sequences in this sample. The chain has TRBV11-2 and TRBJ1-1, with 8 bases lining up with TRBD1. V gave up 3 bases and J gave up 4 bases; unmatched junction bases: 4. The CDR3 spans 14 residues. Germline V gene lookup returns CDR1 SGHAT and CDR2 FQNNGV. The CDR3 protein is CASSFTGGGTEAFF. For the CDR3, the DNA is TGTGCCAGCAGCTTTACAGGGGGTGGCACTGAAGCTTTCTTT.

The chain carries TRBV5-4 and TRBJ1-2, with 8 bases matching TRBD1. The CDR3 runs 16 residues. Germline V lookup: CDR1 SGHNT, CDR2 YYREEE (reference sequence). Trimming removed 0 bases from V and 6 bases from J; junction bases left unmatched: 10. CDR3 DNA: TGTGCCAGCAGCTTGGGGCAGGGGGCGTTCGAAGATGGCTACACCTTC. Protein: CASSLGQGAFEDGYTF.

CDR3 sequence: CATSGLKTSGGNNEQFF. CDR3 sequence (DNA): TGTGCCACCAGCGGCCTGAAGACTAGCGGGGGGAACAATGAGCAGTTCTTC. This rearrangement joins TRBV15 to TRBJ2-1; TRBD2 aligns across 13 bases. Germline loops: CDR1 LNHNV, CDR2 YYDKDF (reference sequence). The CDR3 is 17 residues long. The V gene end was trimmed by 5 bases and the J gene end by 5 bases; junction bases not matched to a gene: 9.

V and J are TRBV21-1 and TRBJ1-6; the table's D call, TRBD1, was not checked against the DNA. TRBV21-1 has pseudogene status. The CDR3 runs to 16 residues. The CDR3 loop reads CASSTHPGQYNSPLHF. For the CDR3, the DNA is TGTGCCAGCAGCACACACCCGGGACAGTATAATTCACCCCTCCACTTT.